This entry concerns a single T cell receptor (beta chain). Antigen: not known. A junction end diverges from the germline sequence, so it may reflect a read error. This entry belongs to a study of spatial heterogeneity in lung cancer. Findings of the study overall: Expanded intratumoral alpha and beta TCR counts tracked tumor mutation counts.

Each CDR3 protein gets one entry after TCRdb re-called the 5' RACE reads with MiXCR. The table records some 4,000 distinct CDR3 sequences, approximately 5.3% of them present only once. Time point noted: sample taken at primary tumor resection. Extraction of whole RNA from tumor, nontumor lung or frozen PBMC preceded unsorted sequencing. The sequencing here drew on lung tumor tissue, taken at surgery. The TCR sequence derives from a female donor with early-stage non-small cell lung cancer.

This CDR3 reads CASRGARLYSNQPKHF. The CDR3 nucleotides are TGTGCCAGCAGGGGGGCCCGGCTATATAGCAATCAGCCCAAGCATTTT. V gene TRBV2 combines with J gene TRBJ1-5; a weak D match, TRBD1 (6 bases). Germline assignment: CDR1 SNHLY and CDR2 FYNNEI. The CDR3 has 16 amino acids.